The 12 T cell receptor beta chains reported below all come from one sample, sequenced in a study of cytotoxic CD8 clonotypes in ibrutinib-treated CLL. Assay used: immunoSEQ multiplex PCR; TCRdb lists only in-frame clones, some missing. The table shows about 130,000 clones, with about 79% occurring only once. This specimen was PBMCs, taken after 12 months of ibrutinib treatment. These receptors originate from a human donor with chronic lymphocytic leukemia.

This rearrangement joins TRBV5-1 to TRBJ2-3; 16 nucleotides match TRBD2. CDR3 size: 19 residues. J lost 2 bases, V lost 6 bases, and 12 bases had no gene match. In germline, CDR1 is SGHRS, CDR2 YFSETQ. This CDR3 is CASNTSPGLAGGSTDTQYF. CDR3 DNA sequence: TGCGCCAGCAATACCTCACCGGGACTAGCGGGAGGGTCCACAGATACGCAGTATTTT.

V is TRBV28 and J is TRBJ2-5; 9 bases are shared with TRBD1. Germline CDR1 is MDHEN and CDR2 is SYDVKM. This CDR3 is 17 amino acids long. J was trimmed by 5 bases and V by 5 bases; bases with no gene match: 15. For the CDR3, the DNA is TGTGCCAGCAGTCAAACGGGAAAACAGGGGGCGAGGGAGACCCAGTACTTC. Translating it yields CASSQTGKQGARETQYF.

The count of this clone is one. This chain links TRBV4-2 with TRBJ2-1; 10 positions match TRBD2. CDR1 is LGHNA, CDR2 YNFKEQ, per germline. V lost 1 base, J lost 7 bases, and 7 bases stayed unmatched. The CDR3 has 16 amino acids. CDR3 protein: CASSQGFASGRNEQFF. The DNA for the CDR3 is TGTGCCAGCAGCCAAGGATTTGCTAGCGGGAGAAATGAGCAGTTCTTC.

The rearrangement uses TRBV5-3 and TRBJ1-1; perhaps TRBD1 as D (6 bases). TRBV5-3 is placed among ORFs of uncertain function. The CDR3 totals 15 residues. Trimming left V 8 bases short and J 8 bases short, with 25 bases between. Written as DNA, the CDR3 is TGTGCCAGCAGCCCCGGGACAACTTTGCCGGGCGAAGCTTTCTTT. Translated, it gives CASSPGTTLPGEAFF.

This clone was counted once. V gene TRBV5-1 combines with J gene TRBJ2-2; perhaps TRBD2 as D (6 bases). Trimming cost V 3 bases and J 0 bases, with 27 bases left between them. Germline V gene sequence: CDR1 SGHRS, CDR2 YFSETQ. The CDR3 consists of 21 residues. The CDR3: CASSSSGTLGGGFANTGELFF. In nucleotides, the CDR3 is TGCGCCAGCAGCTCGTCCGGGACCCTCGGGGGTGGGTTCGCGAACACCGGGGAGCTGTTTTTT.

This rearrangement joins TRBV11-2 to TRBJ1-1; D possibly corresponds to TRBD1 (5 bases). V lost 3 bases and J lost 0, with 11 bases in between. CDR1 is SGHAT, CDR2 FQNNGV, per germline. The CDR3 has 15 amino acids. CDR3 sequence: CASSFWKDMNTEAFF. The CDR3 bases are TGTGCCAGCAGCTTTTGGAAGGACATGAACACTGAAGCTTTCTTT.

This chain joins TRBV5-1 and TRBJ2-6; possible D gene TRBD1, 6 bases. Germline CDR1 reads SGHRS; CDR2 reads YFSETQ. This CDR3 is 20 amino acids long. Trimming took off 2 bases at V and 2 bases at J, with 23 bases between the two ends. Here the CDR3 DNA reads TGCGCCAGCAGCTTACCACTACGGGACAACGGGCGAACTGGGGCCAACGTCCTGACTTTC. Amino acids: CASSLPLRDNGRTGANVLTF.

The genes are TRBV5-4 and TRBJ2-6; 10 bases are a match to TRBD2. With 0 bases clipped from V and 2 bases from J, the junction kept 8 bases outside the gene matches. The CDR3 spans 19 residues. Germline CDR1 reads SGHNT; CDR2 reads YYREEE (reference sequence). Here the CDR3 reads CASSLVNSGRIAGANVLTF. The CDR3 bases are TGTGCCAGCAGCTTGGTTAATAGCGGGAGGATAGCTGGGGCCAACGTCCTGACTTTC.

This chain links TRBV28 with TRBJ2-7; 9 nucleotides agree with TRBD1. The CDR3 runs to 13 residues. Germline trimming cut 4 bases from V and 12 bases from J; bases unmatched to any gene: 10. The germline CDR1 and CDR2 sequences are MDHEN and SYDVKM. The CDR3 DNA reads TGTGCCAGCAGTTCCACAGGGGGCTCTTCTCGGTACTTC. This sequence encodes CASSSTGGSSRYF.

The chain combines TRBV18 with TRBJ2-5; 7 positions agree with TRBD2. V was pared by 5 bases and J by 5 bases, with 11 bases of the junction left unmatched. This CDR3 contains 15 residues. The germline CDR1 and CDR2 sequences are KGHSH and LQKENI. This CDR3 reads CASSAIGLGWETQYF. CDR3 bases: TGTGCCAGCTCAGCGATAGGACTAGGCTGGGAGACCCAGTACTTC.

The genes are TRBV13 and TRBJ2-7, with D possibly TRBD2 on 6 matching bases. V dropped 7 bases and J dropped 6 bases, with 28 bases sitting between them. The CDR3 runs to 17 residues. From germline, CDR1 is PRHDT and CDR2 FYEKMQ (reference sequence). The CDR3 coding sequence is TGTGCCAGCACCACTCTCGGAGGGCCCCTAGGCCGGGGCGAGCAGTACTTC. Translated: CASTTLGGPLGRGEQYF.

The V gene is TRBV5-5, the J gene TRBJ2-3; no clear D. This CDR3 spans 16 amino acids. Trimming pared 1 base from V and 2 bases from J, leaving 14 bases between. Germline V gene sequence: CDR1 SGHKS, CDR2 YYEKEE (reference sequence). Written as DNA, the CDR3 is TGTGCCAGCAGCTTGATTGGTGGGCTTGCCACAGATACGCAGTATTTT. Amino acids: CASSLIGGLATDTQYF.